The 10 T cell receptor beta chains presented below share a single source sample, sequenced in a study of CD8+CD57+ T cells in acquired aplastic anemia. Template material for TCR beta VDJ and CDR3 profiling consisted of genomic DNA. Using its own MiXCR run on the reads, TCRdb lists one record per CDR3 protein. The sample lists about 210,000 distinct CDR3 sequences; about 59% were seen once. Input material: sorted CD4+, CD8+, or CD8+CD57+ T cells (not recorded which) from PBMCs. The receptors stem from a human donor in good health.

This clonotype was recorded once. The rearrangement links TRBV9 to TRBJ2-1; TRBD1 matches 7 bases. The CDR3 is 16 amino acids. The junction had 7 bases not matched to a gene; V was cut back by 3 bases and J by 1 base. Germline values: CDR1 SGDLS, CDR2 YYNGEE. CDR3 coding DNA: TGTGCCAGCAGCGGTACAGGGGCTGTGTCCTACAATGAGCAGTTCTTC. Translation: CASSGTGAVSYNEQFF.

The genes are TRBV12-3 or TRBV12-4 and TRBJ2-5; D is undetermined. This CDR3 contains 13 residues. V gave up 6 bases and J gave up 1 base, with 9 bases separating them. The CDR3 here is CASSPWAQETQYF. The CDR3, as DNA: TGTGCCAGCAGCCCCTGGGCCCAAGAGACCCAGTACTTC.

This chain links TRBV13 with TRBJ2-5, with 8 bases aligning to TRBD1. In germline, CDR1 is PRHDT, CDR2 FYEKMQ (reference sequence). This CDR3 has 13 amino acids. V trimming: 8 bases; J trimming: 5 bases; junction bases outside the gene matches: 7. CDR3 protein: CASQDRGRETQYF. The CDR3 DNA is TGTGCCAGCCAAGACAGGGGACGGGAGACCCAGTACTTC.

As DNA, the CDR3 is TGTGCCAGCAGCTTAGGGTCGACGGCGAGCTCCTACAATGAGCAGTTCTTC. Encoded protein: CASSLGSTASSYNEQFF. This chain uses TRBV7-6 with TRBJ2-1; no reliable D call. The CDR3 has 17 residues. The germline V gene encodes CDR1 SGHVS and CDR2 FNYEAQ. The V end was cut by 1 base, the J end by 0 bases, with 13 bases between.

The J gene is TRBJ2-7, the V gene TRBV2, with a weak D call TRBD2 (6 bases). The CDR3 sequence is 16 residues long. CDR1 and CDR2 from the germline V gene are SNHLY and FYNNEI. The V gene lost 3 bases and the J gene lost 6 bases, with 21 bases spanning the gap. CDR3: CASSDSTSRLVLEQYF. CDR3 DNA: TGTGCCAGCAGTGACTCAACCTCCAGACTAGTTCTCGAGCAGTACTTC. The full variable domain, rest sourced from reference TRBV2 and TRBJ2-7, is EPEVTQTPSHQVTQMGQEVILRCVPISNHLYFYWYRQILGQKVEFLVSFYNNEISEKSEIFDDQFSVERPDGSNFTLKIRSTKLEDSAMYFCASSDSTSRLVLEQYFGPGTRLTVT.

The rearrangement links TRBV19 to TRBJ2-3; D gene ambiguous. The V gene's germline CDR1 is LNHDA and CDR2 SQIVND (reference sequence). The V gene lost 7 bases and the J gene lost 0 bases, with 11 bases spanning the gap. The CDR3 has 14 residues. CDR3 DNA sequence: TGTGCCAGTACTAGTAGTTTTAGCACAGATACGCAGTATTTT. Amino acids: CASTSSFSTDTQYF. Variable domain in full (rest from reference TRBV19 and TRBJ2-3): DGGITQSPKYLFRKEGQNVTLSCEQNLNHDAMYWYRQDPGQGLRLIYYSQIVNDFQKGDIAEGYSVSREKKESFPLTVTSAQKNPTAFYLCASTSSFSTDTQYFGPGTRLTVL.

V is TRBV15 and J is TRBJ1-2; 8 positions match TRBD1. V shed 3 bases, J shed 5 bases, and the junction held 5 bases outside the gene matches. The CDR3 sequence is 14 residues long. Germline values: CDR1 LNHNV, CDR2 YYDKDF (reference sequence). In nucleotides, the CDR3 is TGTGCCACCAGCAGCGACAGGGGCGGATATGGCTACACCTTC. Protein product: CATSSDRGGYGYTF.

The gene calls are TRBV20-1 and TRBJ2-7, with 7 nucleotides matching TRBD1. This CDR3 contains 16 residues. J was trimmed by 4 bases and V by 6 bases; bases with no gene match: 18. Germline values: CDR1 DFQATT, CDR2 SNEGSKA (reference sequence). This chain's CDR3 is CSASSQPGQNLYEQYF. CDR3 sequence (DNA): TGCAGTGCCAGCAGCCAACCGGGACAGAATCTTTACGAGCAGTACTTC.

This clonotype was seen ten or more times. In nucleotides, the CDR3 is TGTGCCAGCAGCGTCTGGGGGTCTGGGGACGAGCAGTACTTC. Translated: CASSVWGSGDEQYF. The V gene is TRBV9, the J gene TRBJ2-7; D is tentatively TRBD1 or TRBD2 (5 bases each). The germline gives CDR1 SGDLS, CDR2 YYNGEE. V was pared by 2 bases and J by 5 bases, with 14 bases between. CDR3 length: 14 amino acids. Based on the CDR3 plus reference TRBV9 and TRBJ2-7, the full variable domain is DSGVTQTPKHLITATGQRVTLRCSPRSGDLSVYWYQQSLDQGLQFLIQYYNGEERAKGNILERFSAQQFPDLHSELNLSSLELGDSALYFCASSVWGSGDEQYFGPGTRLTVT.

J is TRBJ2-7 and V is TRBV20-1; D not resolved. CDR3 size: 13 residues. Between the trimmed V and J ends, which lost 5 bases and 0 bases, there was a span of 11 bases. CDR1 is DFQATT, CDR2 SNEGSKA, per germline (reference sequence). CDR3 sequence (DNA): TGCAGTGCTTCGATCAGGAGCTCCTACGAGCAGTACTTC. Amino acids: CSASIRSSYEQYF.